Shown below are 10 T cell receptor beta chains from a single sample sequenced in a study of blood T cells in healthy people across ages. Sample-barcoded 5' priming and a J-beta primer mix drove a second PCR of about 6 to 12 cycles. TCRdb redid the calling of the 5' RACE reads with MiXCR, one entry per CDR3 protein. The data contain around 620,000 distinct CDR3 sequences, 27% of them singletons. The source material was blood. These receptors were obtained from a woman in her 70s in good health.

The CDR3 region is CASSRQASGNTIYF. The CDR3 DNA sequence: TGTGCCAGCAGTCGACAGGCTTCTGGAAACACCATATATTTT. This chain links TRBV6-2 or TRBV6-3 with TRBJ1-3; D might be TRBD1 (6 bases). Germline lookup yields CDR1 MNHEY and CDR2 SVGEGT. Trimming shortened V by 5 bases and J by 1 base, and 9 bases separated the two germline ends. The CDR3 runs to 14 residues.

The V gene is TRBV7-2, the J gene TRBJ2-4; TRBD2 aligns across 7 bases. V shed 5 bases and J 1 base; nucleotides not matched to a gene: 5. The length of the CDR3 is 15 residues. Germline lookup yields CDR1 SGHTA and CDR2 FQGNSA. The CDR3 region has the DNA TGTGCCAGCAGCCTGGGGGAGGGGGCCAAAAACATTCAGTACTTC. As protein: CASSLGEGAKNIQYF.

In its sample, this clonotype was seen a few times. This chain joins TRBV7-9 and TRBJ1-1; the D is unclear. The V end was cut by 0 bases, the J end by 3 bases, with 8 bases between. The CDR3 is 14 amino acids. The germline V gene encodes CDR1 SEHNR and CDR2 FQNEAQ (reference sequence). The CDR3: CASSLAGTYTEAFF. Here the CDR3 DNA reads TGTGCCAGCAGCTTAGCGGGCACCTACACTGAAGCTTTCTTT.

Only a few counts were recorded for this clonotype. The gene calls are TRBV7-3 and TRBJ2-3; the match to TRBD2 covers 8 bases. The trim removed 7 bases at V and 2 bases at J, leaving 5 bases unmatched. Germline V gene lookup returns CDR1 SGHTA and CDR2 FQGTGA. The CDR3 contains 14 residues. The CDR3 sequence is CASKTSGYTDTQYF. In DNA form, the CDR3 reads TGTGCCAGCAAAACTAGCGGCTACACAGATACGCAGTATTTT.

Only a few counts were recorded for this clonotype. The chain carries TRBV11-3 and TRBJ2-1; TRBD2 matches at 12 bases. Germline V gives CDR1 SGHNT, CDR2 YENEEA. The CDR3 runs to 17 residues. V shed 1 base, J shed 10 bases, and the junction held 11 bases outside the gene matches. The CDR3 nucleotides read TGTGCCAGCAGCTTAGTTCTAGCGGGGGGGCGCGAATACGAGCAGTTCTTC. Its protein is CASSLVLAGGREYEQFF.

This CDR3 reads CASSPQGQPNEKLFF. The CDR3 DNA reads TGTGCCAGCAGCCCCCAGGGACAGCCTAATGAAAAACTGTTTTTT. V and J are TRBV7-2 and TRBJ1-4, with 7 bases matching TRBD1. The J segment lost 3 bases and the V segment lost 5 bases, leaving 6 bases of the junction unmatched. The CDR3 spans 15 residues. The germline V gene has CDR1 SGHTA and CDR2 FQGNSA.

This sequence joins TRBV7-3 and TRBJ2-1; no firm D call. The CDR3 consists of 14 residues. From germline, CDR1 is SGHTA and CDR2 FQGTGA. V was cut by 5 bases and J by 2 bases, with 10 bases left in between. CDR3 amino acids: CASSLRIAYNEQFF. DNA of the CDR3: TGTGCCAGCAGCCTAAGGATAGCCTACAATGAGCAGTTCTTC.

Points on this clonotype: One end of the junction does not line up with germline, which may come from a read error. In nucleotides, the CDR3 is TGTGCCAGCAGCTCATCCCGACTAGCGGGGGGTTTGCGGCAGCTCTTC. Its translation: CASSSSRLAGGLRQLF. The chain links TRBV7-9 to TRBJ2-1, with 13 bases that match TRBD2. The germline V gene encodes CDR1 SEHNR and CDR2 FQNEAQ (reference sequence). CDR3 length equals 16 residues.

This clonotype appeared a few times. The rearrangement joins TRBV27 to TRBJ2-5; tentative D call: TRBD2 (5 bases). Germline-derived CDR1 and CDR2 are MNHEY and SMNVEV (reference sequence). The length of the CDR3 is 11 residues. V gave up 8 bases and J gave up 5 bases, with 9 bases separating them. The CDR3 region is CASQREETQYF. CDR3 sequence (DNA): TGTGCCAGCCAGAGGGAGGAGACCCAGTACTTC.

The V and J genes are TRBV9 and TRBJ2-3; TRBD2 matches at 10 bases. Per germline, CDR1 SGDLS and CDR2 YYNGEE. The V and J ends lost 4 bases and 2 bases, in that order; junction bases with no gene match: 10. CDR3 length: 17 residues. The CDR3 loop is CASSSSPSGGLTDTQYF. CDR3 bases: TGTGCCAGCAGCTCCAGCCCTAGCGGGGGCCTCACAGATACGCAGTATTTT. The variable domain in full, with the rest retrieved from reference TRBV9 and TRBJ2-3, is DSGVTQTPKHLITATGQRVTLRCSPRSGDLSVYWYQQSLDQGLQFLIQYYNGEERAKGNILERFSAQQFPDLHSELNLSSLELGDSALYFCASSSSPSGGLTDTQYFGPGTRLTVL.